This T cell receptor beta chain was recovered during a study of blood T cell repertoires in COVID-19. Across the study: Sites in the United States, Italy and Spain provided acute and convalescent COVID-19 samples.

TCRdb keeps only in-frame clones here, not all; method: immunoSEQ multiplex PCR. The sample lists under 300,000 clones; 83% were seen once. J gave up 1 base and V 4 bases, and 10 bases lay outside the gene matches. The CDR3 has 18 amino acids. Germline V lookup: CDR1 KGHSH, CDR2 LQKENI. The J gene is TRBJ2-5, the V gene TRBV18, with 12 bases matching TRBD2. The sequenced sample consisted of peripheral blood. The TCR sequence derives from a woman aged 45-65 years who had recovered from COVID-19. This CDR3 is CASSLRLAGERSQETQYF. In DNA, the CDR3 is TGTGCCAGCTCACTTCGACTAGCGGGAGAGAGGAGCCAAGAGACCCAGTACTTC.